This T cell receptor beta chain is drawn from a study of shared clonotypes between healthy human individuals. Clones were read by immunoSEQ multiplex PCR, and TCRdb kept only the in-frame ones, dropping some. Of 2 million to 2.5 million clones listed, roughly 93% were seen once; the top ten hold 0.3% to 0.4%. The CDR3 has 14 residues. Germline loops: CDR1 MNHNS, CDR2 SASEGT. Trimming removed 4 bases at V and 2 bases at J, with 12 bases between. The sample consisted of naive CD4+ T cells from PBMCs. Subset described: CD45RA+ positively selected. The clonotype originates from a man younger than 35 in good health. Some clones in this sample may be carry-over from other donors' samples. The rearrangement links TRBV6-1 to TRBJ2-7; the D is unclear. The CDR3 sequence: CASSVQPTTYEQYF. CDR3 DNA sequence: TGTGCCAGCAGTGTTCAGCCAACCACCTACGAGCAGTACTTC.